The 12 T cell receptor beta chains presented below share a single source sample, sequenced in a study of blood T cell repertoires in COVID-19. Produced via immunoSEQ multiplex PCR; TCRdb's table is partial and in-frame only. The data contain about 270,000 clones, 75% to 90% of them singletons. Input material: PBMCs or T cells enriched from blood (not recorded which). The receptors come from a woman aged 18 to 35 who had recovered from COVID-19.

The CDR3 protein is CASSILQGFDSPLHF. CDR3 nucleotide sequence: TGTGCCAGTAGTATACTACAGGGGTTCGATTCACCCCTCCACTTT. The rearrangement uses TRBV19 and TRBJ1-6, with 7 positions matching TRBD1. V trimming: 2 bases; J trimming: 8 bases; junction bases outside the gene matches: 6. The germline V gene has CDR1 LNHDA and CDR2 SQIVND (reference sequence). This CDR3 has 15 amino acids.

The V call is TRBV11-2, the J call TRBJ2-7, with TRBD2 identical over 7 bases. The CDR3 length is 15 residues. After removal of 5 bases from V and 4 bases from J, the junction contained 11 bases not matched to a gene. Per germline, CDR1 SGHAT and CDR2 FQNNGV. CDR3 sequence: CASSPTAPSGYEQYF. The CDR3 DNA follows: TGTGCCAGCAGCCCCACCGCCCCTAGCGGTTACGAGCAGTACTTC. Based on the CDR3 plus reference TRBV11-2 and TRBJ2-7, the full variable domain is EAGVAQSPRYKIIEKRQSVAFWCNPISGHATLYWYQQILGQGPKLLIQFQNNGVVDDSQLPKDRFSAERLKGVDSTLKIQPAKLEDSAVYLCASSPTAPSGYEQYFGPGTRLTVT.

V gene TRBV4-1 combines with J gene TRBJ2-1; TRBD1 matches at 9 bases. CDR1 is MGHRA, CDR2 YSYEKL, per germline. V was clipped by 5 bases and J by 7 bases; unmatched bases: 12. The CDR3 spans 16 residues. The CDR3 sequence is CASSYHRDRVGNEQFF. The CDR3 bases are TGCGCCAGCAGCTACCACCGGGACAGGGTGGGTAATGAGCAGTTCTTC.

V and J are TRBV10-1 and TRBJ2-2; 7 bases line up with TRBD2. Losses at the gene ends were 6 bases for V and 0 bases for J; bases not matched to a gene: 1. The CDR3 has 14 residues. Germline lookup yields CDR1 WNHNN and CDR2 SYGVQD (reference sequence). The CDR3 sequence: CASRAGANTGELFF. Here the CDR3 DNA reads TGCGCCAGCAGGGCGGGGGCGAACACCGGGGAGCTGTTTTTT.

This sequence joins TRBV6-4 and TRBJ2-2, with D perhaps matching TRBD2 (6 bases). The CDR3 is 15 amino acids. With 6 bases removed from V and 6 bases from J, the gap between germline ends came to 17 bases. From germline, CDR1 is MRHNA and CDR2 SNTAGT. The chain's CDR3 is CASREGAQVAGELFF. CDR3 in DNA: TGTGCCAGCAGGGAGGGCGCTCAAGTGGCCGGGGAGCTGTTTTTT.

The chain uses TRBV2 and TRBJ1-2, with TRBD1 as a possible D gene (5 bases). This CDR3 is 12 amino acids long. The germline V gene has CDR1 SNHLY and CDR2 FYNNEI. Deletions cut 8 bases from V and 7 bases from J, with 14 bases between. Here the CDR3 reads CASEGGTRGYTF. DNA of the CDR3: TGTGCCAGCGAAGGAGGGACGCGTGGCTACACCTTC.

The V call is TRBV24-1, the J call TRBJ2-1, with D perhaps matching TRBD2 (5 bases). The CDR3 runs 12 residues. Germline V CDR1 and CDR2: KGHDR, SFDVKD. Trimming shortened V by 3 bases and J by 9 bases, and 8 bases separated the two germline ends. The CDR3, as DNA: TGTGCCACCAGTGATGGGGAGATTGAGCAGTTCTTC. This codes for CATSDGEIEQFF.

The rearrangement uses TRBV4-1 and TRBJ2-1; perhaps TRBD1 as D (5 bases). Germline V gene lookup returns CDR1 MGHRA and CDR2 YSYEKL. Trimming cost V 4 bases and J 0 bases, with 13 bases left between them. The CDR3 length is 16 residues. The DNA for the CDR3 is TGCGCCAGCAGCCCGGACACCACAAGCTCCTACAATGAGCAGTTCTTC. Its protein product is CASSPDTTSSYNEQFF.

This chain joins TRBV30 and TRBJ1-6, with D unclear. Trimming removed 3 bases from V and 1 base from J, with 13 bases in between. This CDR3 spans 16 amino acids. Germline CDR1 and CDR2: GTSNPN and SVGIG (reference sequence). CDR3 residues: CAWRPNSGSYNSPLHF. DNA of the CDR3: TGTGCCTGGAGGCCCAATAGTGGTTCCTATAATTCACCCCTCCACTTT.

The CDR3 DNA reads as TGTGCCACCAGCAGAGATAACGGTTACGAGCAGTACTTC. It codes for CATSRDNGYEQYF. The rearrangement links TRBV15 to TRBJ2-7; D is ambiguous. The CDR3 loop spans 13 amino acids. Germline V CDR1 and CDR2: LNHNV, YYDKDF (reference sequence). V dropped 0 bases and J dropped 4 bases, with 7 bases sitting between them.

The chain combines TRBV28 with TRBJ1-1, with D perhaps TRBD1 (5 bases). The V gene lost 4 bases and the J gene lost 0 bases, with 12 bases spanning the gap. There are 15 residues in the CDR3. Per the germline V gene, CDR1 is MDHEN and CDR2 is SYDVKM. CDR3 region: CASSSPGLLNTEAFF. The CDR3 DNA reads as TGTGCCAGCAGTTCGCCGGGACTGCTGAACACTGAAGCTTTCTTT.

The chain is built from TRBV28 and TRBJ2-7, with unresolved D. Deletions cut 8 bases from V and 0 bases from J, with 8 bases between. This CDR3 is 12 amino acids long. From germline, CDR1 is MDHEN and CDR2 SYDVKM. This chain's CDR3 is CASFRSSYEQYF. DNA for the CDR3: TGTGCCAGCTTTAGGAGCTCCTACGAGCAGTACTTC.